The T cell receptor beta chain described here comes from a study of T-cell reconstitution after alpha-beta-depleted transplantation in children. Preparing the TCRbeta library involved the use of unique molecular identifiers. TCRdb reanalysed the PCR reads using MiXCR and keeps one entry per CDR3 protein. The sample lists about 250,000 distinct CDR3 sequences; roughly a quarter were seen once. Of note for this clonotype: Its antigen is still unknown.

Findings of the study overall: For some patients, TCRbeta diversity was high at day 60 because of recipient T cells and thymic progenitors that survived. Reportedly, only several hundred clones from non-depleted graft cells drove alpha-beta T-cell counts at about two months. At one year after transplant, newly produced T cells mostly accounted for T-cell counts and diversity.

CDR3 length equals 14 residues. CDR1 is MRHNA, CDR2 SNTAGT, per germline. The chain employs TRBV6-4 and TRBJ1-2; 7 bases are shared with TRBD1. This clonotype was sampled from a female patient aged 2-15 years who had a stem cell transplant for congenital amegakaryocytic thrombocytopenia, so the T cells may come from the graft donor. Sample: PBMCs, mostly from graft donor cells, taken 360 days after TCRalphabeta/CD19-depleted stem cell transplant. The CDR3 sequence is CDTTYGQASYGYTF. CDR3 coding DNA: TGTGACACGACCTACGGACAGGCTTCCTATGGCTACACCTTC.